This TCR beta chain came from a study of T cell responses to AZD1222 COVID-19 vaccine. Study-level findings and limits: Across spike, vaccine-associated CD4 TCRs were found, dominant at 160-218 and 743-854. The peak T cell response came first, and repertoires were sampled only after it. Unmutated variant regions are reportedly the target of nearly half of TCRs that are spike-specific.

As regards this clone: Its cognate antigen is unknown.

Here immunoSEQ multiplex PCR was the method, and the copy in TCRdb shows in-frame clones only, minus some. The table lists roughly 150,000 clones, 92% of them singletons. Here the sequenced sample was peripheral blood, taken 28 days after the second AZD1222 dose. This TCR derives from an adult who received the AZD1222 COVID-19 vaccine.

The CDR3 loop is CASKKQGIYPEAFF. CDR3 nucleotides: TGTGCCAGCAAAAAACAGGGGATTTATCCTGAAGCTTTCTTT. This chain links TRBV19 with TRBJ1-1; 7 bases fit TRBD1. V lost 9 bases to trimming and J lost 6 bases; unmatched junction nucleotides: 13. CDR3 length equals 14 residues. Germline CDR1 reads LNHDA; CDR2 reads SQIVND (reference sequence).